This T cell receptor beta chain was recorded in a study of blood T cell repertoires in COVID-19. Participant ages covered roughly 18 to 89 years across around 25 US areas. TCRdb keeps only in-frame clones here, not all; method: immunoSEQ multiplex PCR. The sample consists of nearly 250,000 clones, about 82% of them appearing once. CDR1 SGHTA and CDR2 FQGNSA come from the germline V gene. Trimming removed 1 base at V and 3 bases at J, with 10 bases between. The CDR3 is 14 residues long. The sample consisted of PBMCs or T cells enriched from blood (not recorded which). This sequence originates from a woman in her forties or fifties who had recovered from COVID-19. V gene TRBV7-2 combines with J gene TRBJ2-7; maybe TRBD1 (5 bases). Here the CDR3 reads CASSLGQRYYEQYF. DNA for the CDR3: TGTGCCAGCAGCTTAGGACAGCGATACTACGAGCAGTACTTC.